This T cell receptor beta chain emerged from a study of blood T cell repertoires in COVID-19 (TCRdb year 2020). Concerning the study at large: Collaborator samples came from the United States, Italy and Spain and covered acute and convalescent phases of COVID-19. The prospective study material was composed of cDNA or gDNA derived from T cells, B-cell-depleted T cells, or PBMCs. Deeply sampled blood TCRbeta repertoires from subjects exposed to, actively infected with, or recovered from COVID-19 were included in the dataset. The repertoires were released in a freely available public database intended as a resource for research on the immune response to SARS-CoV-2. Samples came from the ongoing ImmuneRACE study (first 160 participants) plus 1,254 subjects from 6 global collaborators. Nearly every sample came with metadata listing a de-identified subject ID, COVID-19 status, age in years and sex. HLA class I and class II types, where available, came from metadata supplied by the sample provider rather than from assay-based typing.

V has 1 base trimmed and J has 1 base trimmed; junction bases matching no gene number 9. The germline V gene (reference sequence) gives CDR1 as SGHNT and CDR2 as YYREEE. Including the terminal cysteine and phenylalanine, the CDR3 comprises 17 residues. Of all the DNA, just the CDR3 is kept, 51 bases in frame from base 1. Collaborating institutions collected whole blood in K2EDTA tubes following their own protocols. For TCRbeta analysis, collaborator samples were shipped as frozen whole blood, as isolated PBMCs, or as DNA extracted from either sample type. Comment on this clone: Its antigen is not yet known. No much larger clone is present one base from it, and per-base qualities are unavailable.

Overall study results and their limits: The amount of clinical and demographic metadata varied by source and participant and was provided uncurated.

TCRbeta CDR3 regions were amplified from genomic DNA using the immunoSEQ Assay, a bias-controlled multiplex PCR. The original methods were these. Within the assay, amplification of reference gene primers was used to estimate how many nucleated cells each sample contained. Sequence reads were collapsed and filtered to measure the absolute abundance of every unique TCRbeta CDR3 rearrangement. Productive Simpson clonality was computed per sample as the square root of Simpson's diversity index over productive rearrangements. TCRdb took this table from immuneACCESS and kept in-frame rearrangements with V and J called. Such tables lack part of the clones; where checked against another copy, unresolved V genes explain under half of the gap, and the rest is unexplained. That table gives V, J and clone size, and the DNA gave D and trimming. The sample table contains around 140,000 clones; only one count was recorded for 88% of them. In total, the top ten clones hold 28% of the sample.

Sequenced material: peripheral blood. The source of this sequence is a human donor in a cohort sampled during active COVID-19. The rearrangement joined TRBV5-4 to TRBJ2-3, and 7 bases in between align with TRBD2. The CDR3 has the sequence CASSLKMGLAGTDTQYF. In nucleotides, the sequence is TGTGCCAGCAGCTTGAAGATGGGTCTAGCGGGCACAGATACGCAGTATTTT.